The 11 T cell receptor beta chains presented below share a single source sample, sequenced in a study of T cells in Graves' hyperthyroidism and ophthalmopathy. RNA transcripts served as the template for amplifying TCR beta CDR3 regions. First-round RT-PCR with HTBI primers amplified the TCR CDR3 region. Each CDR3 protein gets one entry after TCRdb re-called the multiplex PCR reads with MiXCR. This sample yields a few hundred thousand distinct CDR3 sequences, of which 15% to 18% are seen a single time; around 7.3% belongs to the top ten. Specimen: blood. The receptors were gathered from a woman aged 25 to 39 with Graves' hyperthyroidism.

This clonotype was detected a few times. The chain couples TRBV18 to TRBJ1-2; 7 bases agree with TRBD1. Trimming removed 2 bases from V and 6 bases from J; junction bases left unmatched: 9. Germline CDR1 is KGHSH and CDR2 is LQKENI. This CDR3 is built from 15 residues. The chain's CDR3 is CASSPGQGGLHGYTF. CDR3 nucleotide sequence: TGTGCCAGCTCACCAGGCCAGGGGGGCTTACATGGCTACACCTTC.

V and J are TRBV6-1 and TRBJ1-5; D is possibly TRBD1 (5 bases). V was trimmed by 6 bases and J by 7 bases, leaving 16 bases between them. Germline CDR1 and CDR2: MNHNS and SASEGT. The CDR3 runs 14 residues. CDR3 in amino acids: CASRRDLTGQPQHF. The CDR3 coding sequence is TGTGCCAGCAGAAGGGACCTAACCGGCCAGCCCCAGCATTTT.

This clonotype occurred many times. CDR3 region: CASIPSAGEAFF. The CDR3 DNA follows: TGTGCCAGCATTCCCAGCGCGGGTGAAGCTTTCTTT. The rearrangement links TRBV28 to TRBJ1-1, with D uncertain. This CDR3 spans 12 amino acids. V was pared by 7 bases and J by 7 bases, with 13 bases between. Germline values: CDR1 MDHEN, CDR2 SYDVKM.

CDR3 protein: CASSAQGAAYEQYF. CDR3 DNA: TGTGCCAGCAGCGCCCAGGGGGCGGCCTACGAGCAGTACTTC. The chain combines TRBV28 with TRBJ2-7, with 8 bases that match TRBD1. CDR1 MDHEN and CDR2 SYDVKM come from the germline V gene. V was pared by 6 bases and J by 2 bases, with 6 bases of the junction left unmatched. The CDR3 is made up of 14 amino acids.

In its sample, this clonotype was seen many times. CDR3 nucleotides: TGTGCCAGCAGCACCCGGATGGGGAGCGATGAGCAGTTCTTC. Protein product: CASSTRMGSDEQFF. This sequence joins TRBV5-5 and TRBJ2-1; D may be TRBD2 (5 bases). CDR3 length: 14 residues. V shed 4 bases and J shed 8 bases, with 16 bases lying between them. From germline, CDR1 is SGHKS and CDR2 YYEKEE (reference sequence).

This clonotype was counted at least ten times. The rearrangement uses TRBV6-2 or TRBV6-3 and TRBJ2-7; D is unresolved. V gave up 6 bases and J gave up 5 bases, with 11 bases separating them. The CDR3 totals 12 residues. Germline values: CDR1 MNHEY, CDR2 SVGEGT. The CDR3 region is CASRRSTHEQYF. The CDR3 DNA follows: TGTGCCAGCAGACGGAGTACCCACGAGCAGTACTTC.

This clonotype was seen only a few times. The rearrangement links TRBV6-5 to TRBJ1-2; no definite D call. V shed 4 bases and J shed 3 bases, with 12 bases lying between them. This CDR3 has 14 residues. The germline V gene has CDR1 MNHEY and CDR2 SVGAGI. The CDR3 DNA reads TGTGCCAGCAGTTCCGGACTGGAGTACTATGGCTACACCTTC. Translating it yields CASSSGLEYYGYTF.

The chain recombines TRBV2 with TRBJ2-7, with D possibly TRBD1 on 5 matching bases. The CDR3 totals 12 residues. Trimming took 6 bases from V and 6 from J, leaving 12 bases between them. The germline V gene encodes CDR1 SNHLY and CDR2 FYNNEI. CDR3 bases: TGTGCCAGCAGCGTTCTGGGGCCCGAGCAGTACTTC. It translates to CASSVLGPEQYF.

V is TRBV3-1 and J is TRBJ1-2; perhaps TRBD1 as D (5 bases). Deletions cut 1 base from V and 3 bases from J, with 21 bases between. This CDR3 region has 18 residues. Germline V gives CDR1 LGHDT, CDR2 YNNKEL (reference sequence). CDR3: CASSQVFSRPRGDYGYTF. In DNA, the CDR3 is TGTGCCAGCAGCCAAGTATTTTCGCGGCCTAGAGGGGACTATGGCTACACCTTC.

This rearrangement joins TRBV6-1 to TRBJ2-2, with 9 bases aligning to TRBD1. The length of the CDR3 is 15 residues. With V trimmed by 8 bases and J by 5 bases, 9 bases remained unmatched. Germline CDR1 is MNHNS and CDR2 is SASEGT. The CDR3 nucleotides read TGTGCCAGCCTTGACTCGGGACAGGGTACCGGGGAGCTGTTTTTT. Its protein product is CASLDSGQGTGELFF.

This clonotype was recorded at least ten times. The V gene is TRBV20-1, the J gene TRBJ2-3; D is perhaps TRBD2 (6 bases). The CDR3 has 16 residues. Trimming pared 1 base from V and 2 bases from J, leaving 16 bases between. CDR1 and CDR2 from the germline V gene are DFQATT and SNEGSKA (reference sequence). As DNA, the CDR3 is TGCAGTGCTAGAGTAGGAACGGGAGTTGCCACAGATACGCAGTATTTT. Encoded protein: CSARVGTGVATDTQYF.